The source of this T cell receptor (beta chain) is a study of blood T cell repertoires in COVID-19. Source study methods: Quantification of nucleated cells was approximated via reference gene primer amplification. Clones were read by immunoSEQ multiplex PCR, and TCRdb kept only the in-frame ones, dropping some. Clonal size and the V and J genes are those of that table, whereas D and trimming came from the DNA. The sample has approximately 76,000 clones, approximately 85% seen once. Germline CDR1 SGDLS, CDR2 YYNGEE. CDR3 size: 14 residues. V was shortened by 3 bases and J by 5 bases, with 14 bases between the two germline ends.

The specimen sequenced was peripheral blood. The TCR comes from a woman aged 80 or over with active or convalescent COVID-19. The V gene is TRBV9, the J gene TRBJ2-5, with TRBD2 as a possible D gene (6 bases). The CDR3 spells CASSEAGRRETQYF. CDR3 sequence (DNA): TGTGCCAGCAGCGAGGCGGGGCGTAGGGAGACCCAGTACTTC.